This record concerns one T cell receptor beta chain sequence. Its antigen is still unknown. The entry originates in a study of OX40 agonist ivuxolimab in advanced cancers. Broader study findings: CD4+ and CD8+ T cells in blood underwent clonal expansion by week 6 at 0.1 to 3.0 mg/kg.

Using immunoSEQ multiplex PCR, the repertoire was profiled, and TCRdb retains in-frame clones only, with some absent. The data show about 60,000 clones, with 70% to 90% seen just once and 9% to 15% held by the top ten. The ends were cut back, 4 bases at V and 9 bases at J, with 20 bases in the middle. CDR1 and CDR2 from the germline V gene are MDHEN and SYDVKM. The CDR3 is made up of 15 amino acids. The sequence was collected from an adult with an advanced solid tumor such as melanoma, head and neck, liver or kidney cancer. The chain carries TRBV28 and TRBJ2-3, with a weak D call TRBD2 (5 bases). The source material was CD4+ or CD8+ T cells sorted from blood, sampled in a trial of the OX40 agonist ivuxolimab. CDR3 region: CASSSDLSEGMTQYF. The CDR3 DNA sequence: TGTGCCAGCAGTTCGGACCTCTCCGAGGGTATGACGCAGTATTTT.